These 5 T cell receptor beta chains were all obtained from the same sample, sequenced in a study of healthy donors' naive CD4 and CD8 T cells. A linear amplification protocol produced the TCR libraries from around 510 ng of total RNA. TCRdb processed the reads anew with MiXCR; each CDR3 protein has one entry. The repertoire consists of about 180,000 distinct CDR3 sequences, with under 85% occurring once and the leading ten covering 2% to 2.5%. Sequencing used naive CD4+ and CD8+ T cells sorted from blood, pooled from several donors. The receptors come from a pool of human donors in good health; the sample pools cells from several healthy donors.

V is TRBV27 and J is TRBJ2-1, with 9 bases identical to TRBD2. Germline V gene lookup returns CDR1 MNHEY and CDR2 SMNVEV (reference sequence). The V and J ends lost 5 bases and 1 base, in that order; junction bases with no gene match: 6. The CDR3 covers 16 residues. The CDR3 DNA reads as TGTGCCAGCAGTCCGGCGGGAGGGAGTTCCTACAATGAGCAGTTCTTC. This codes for CASSPAGGSSYNEQFF.

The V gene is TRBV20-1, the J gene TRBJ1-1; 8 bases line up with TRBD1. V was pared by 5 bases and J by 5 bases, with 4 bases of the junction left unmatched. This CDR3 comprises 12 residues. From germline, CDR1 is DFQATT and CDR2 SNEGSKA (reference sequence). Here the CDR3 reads CSARTGRTEAFF. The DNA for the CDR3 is TGCAGTGCTCGGACAGGGCGGACTGAAGCTTTCTTT.

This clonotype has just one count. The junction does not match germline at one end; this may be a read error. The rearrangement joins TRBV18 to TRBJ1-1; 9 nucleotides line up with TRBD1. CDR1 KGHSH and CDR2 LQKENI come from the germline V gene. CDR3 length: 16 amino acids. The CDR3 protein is CAVTGNTGTGNAEAFF. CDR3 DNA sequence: TGTGCCGTAACCGGTAACACCGGGACAGGGAACGCTGAAGCTTTCTTT.

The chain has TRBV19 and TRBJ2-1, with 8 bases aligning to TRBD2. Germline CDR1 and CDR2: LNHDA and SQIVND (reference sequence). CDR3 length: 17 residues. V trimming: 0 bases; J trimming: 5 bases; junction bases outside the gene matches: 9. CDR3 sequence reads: CASSIEYRSGDNNEQFF. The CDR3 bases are TGTGCCAGTAGTATAGAATACCGTAGCGGGGATAACAATGAGCAGTTCTTC.

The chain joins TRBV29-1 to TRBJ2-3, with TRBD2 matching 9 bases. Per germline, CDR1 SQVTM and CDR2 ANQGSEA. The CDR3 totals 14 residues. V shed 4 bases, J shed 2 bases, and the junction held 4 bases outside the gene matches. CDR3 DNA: TGCAGCGTTGTCGTAGCGGGAGTCACAGATACGCAGTATTTT. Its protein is CSVVVAGVTDTQYF.